This TCR beta chain was sequenced during a study of beta chain features in type 1 diabetes. About this clone: No antigen is known for it.

Study observations and caveats: Sequencing from cDNA could over-represent high-TCR-expressing cells.

Germline values: CDR1 SGHTA, CDR2 FQGNSA. The CDR3 runs to 16 residues. J gave up 0 bases and V 7 bases, and 9 bases lay outside the gene matches. Expressed TCRB transcripts were sequenced because the entire RNA isolate underwent reverse transcription. The assay was immunoSEQ multiplex PCR, and TCRdb's table has in-frame clones only and misses some. The profile shows about half a million clones, approximately 30% of them singletons. The chain combines TRBV7-2 with TRBJ2-1; 7 nucleotides agree with TRBD2. Sequenced material: naive CD4+ T cells from blood. This TCR came from a man aged 18 to 30 in good health. The CDR3 nucleotides are TGTGCCAGCACCCCCTGGGGGGGAAGCTCCTACAATGAGCAGTTCTTC. Translated, it gives CASTPWGGSSYNEQFF.